The following is a T cell receptor beta chain sequence with its context. This entry comes from a study of patients and donors after allogeneic stem cell transplantation. TCRdb reprocessed the RT-PCR reads via MiXCR and lists one record per CDR3 protein. The repertoire consists of 150,000 to 200,000 distinct CDR3 sequences, with around 41% occurring once and the leading ten covering 33%. The length of the CDR3 is 13 residues. CDR1 and CDR2 from the germline V gene are LNHDA and SQIVND (reference sequence). V was pared by 5 bases and J by 7 bases, with 12 bases between. Sequenced sample: blood, either unsorted or a sorted T cell fraction (not recorded which). This clonotype originated in a human donor who was either an allogeneic HSCT recipient or a stem cell or donor lymphocyte infusion donor (not recorded which). It is not recorded whose cells these are; they may come from a transplant donor. The chain couples TRBV19 to TRBJ2-1; maybe TRBD2 (5 bases). Here the CDR3 reads CASSPTRGNEQFF. The DNA for the CDR3 is TGTGCCAGTAGTCCCACCCGAGGGAATGAGCAGTTCTTC.